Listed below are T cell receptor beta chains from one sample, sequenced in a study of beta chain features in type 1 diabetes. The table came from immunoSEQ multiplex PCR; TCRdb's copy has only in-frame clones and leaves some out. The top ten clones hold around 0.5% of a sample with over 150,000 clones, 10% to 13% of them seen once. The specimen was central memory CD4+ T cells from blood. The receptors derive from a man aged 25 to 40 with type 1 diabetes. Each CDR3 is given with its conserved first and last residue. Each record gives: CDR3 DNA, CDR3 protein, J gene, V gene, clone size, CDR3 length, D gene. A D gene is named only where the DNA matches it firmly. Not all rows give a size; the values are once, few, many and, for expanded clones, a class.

TGCAGCGTTGAAGACCGGGGTCAGCCCCAGCATTTT	CSVEDRGQPQHF	TRBJ1-5	TRBV29-1	few	12	-
TGTGCCAGCAGCTTTATGACAGGAACCTTCTACGAGCAGTACTTC	CASSFMTGTFYEQYF	TRBJ2-7	TRBV7-9	few	15	-
TGTGCCAGCAGCCAAGGGGCGGGAGTTGGGCTAAATGAGCAGTTCTTC	CASSQGAGVGLNEQFF	TRBJ2-1	TRBV4-2	few	16	TRBD2
TGTGCCAGCAGAGAGACAGTTAGCAATCAGCCCCAGCATTTT	CASRETVSNQPQHF	TRBJ1-5	TRBV2	-	14	-
TGTGCCAGCAGCGATGGATACAGGGACGACATTCAGTACTTC	CASSDGYRDDIQYF	TRBJ2-4	TRBV5-6	few	14	-
TGTGCCAGCAGCGTCTCACACGCGGGACCGCAAAAGGGGGAGACCCAGTACTTC	CASSVSHAGPQKGETQYF	TRBJ2-5	TRBV9	-	18	-
TGTGCCTGGGGCGAGCGAAGCACAGATACGCAGTATTTT	CAWGERSTDTQYF	TRBJ2-3	TRBV30	-	13	-
TGTGCCAGCAGTACCTATACGGGAGACTCTTACGGGAAGCAGTTCTTC	CASSTYTGDSYGKQFF	TRBJ2-1	TRBV5-4	-	16	-
TGTGCCAGCGGGCGGGTGGATCAGCCCCAGCATTTT	CASGRVDQPQHF	TRBJ1-5	TRBV28	-	12	-
TGCGCCAGCAGCTTTGAGGGAGCGAATGAGCAGTTCTTC	CASSFEGANEQFF	TRBJ2-1	TRBV5-1	-	13	-
TGCGCCAGCAGCCAAGGGTACGGTACTAGCACAGATACGCAGTATTTT	CASSQGYGTSTDTQYF	TRBJ2-3	TRBV4-3	-	16	-
TGTGCCAGCTCACCACTCCAGCGCTACGAGCAGTACTTC	CASSPLQRYEQYF	TRBJ2-7	TRBV18	few	13	-
TGTGCCAGCAAAATGATAGCGAACACCGGGGAGCTGTTTTTT	CASKMIANTGELFF	TRBJ2-2	TRBV2	few	14	-
TGCAGCGTCGGGGGACAGGGATCTGGAAACACCATATATTTT	CSVGGQGSGNTIYF	TRBJ1-3	TRBV29-1	-	14	TRBD1
TGTGCCAGCAGTCCGGGGGGGGCGGAGTCCTACGAGCAGTACTTC	CASSPGGAESYEQYF	TRBJ2-7	TRBV28	-	15	TRBD2
TGTGCCAGCACCCTACGTCATGAGCAGTTCTTC	CASTLRHEQFF	TRBJ2-1	TRBV13	few	11	-
TGTGCCTGGAGCAAAGCGGTACAAGAGACCCAGTACTTC	CAWSKAVQETQYF	TRBJ2-5	TRBV30	few	13	-
TGCAGCGTTGCGTCAGGGGTCTCCTACGAGCAGTACTTC	CSVASGVSYEQYF	TRBJ2-7	TRBV29-1	few	13	-
TGTGCCAGCAGCCGGGACAGGGGAGAGACCCAGTACTTC	CASSRDRGETQYF	TRBJ2-5	TRBV7-2	few	13	TRBD1
TGTGCCAGCACCCGCGGAGATACGCAGTATTTT	CASTRGDTQYF	TRBJ2-3	TRBV28	few	11	-
TGTGCCAGCAGTTTGCTAGCGGGGGAGAGCTCCTACGAGCAGTACTTC	CASSLLAGESSYEQYF	TRBJ2-7	TRBV28	few	16	TRBD2
TGTGCCAGCAGCCTGCGGCAGGGGAACACCGGGGAGCTGTTTTTT	CASSLRQGNTGELFF	TRBJ2-2	TRBV5-4	-	15	-
TGTGCCAGCAGGCAGGGGTCCTACGAGCAGTACTTC	CASRQGSYEQYF	TRBJ2-7	TRBV28	few	12	-